This section outlines one T cell receptor (beta chain) sequence together with its context. No antigen is known for it. This record belongs to a study of blood T cells in healthy people across ages. Study-wide points: Older age went with lower TCR beta diversity per million T cells, in a roughly linear way.

For the second PCR, which ran for about 6 to 12 cycles, a sample-barcoded 5' primer and a J-beta primer mix were used. MiXCR, applied by TCRdb to the 5' RACE reads, yields one record per CDR3 protein. Found here are 650,000 to 900,000 distinct CDR3 sequences, under 80% of them singletons; the top ten hold around a quarter. V was pared by 0 bases and J by 3 bases, with 12 bases of the junction left unmatched. Per the germline V gene, CDR1 is SGHKS and CDR2 is YYEKEE (reference sequence). CDR3 length: 17 amino acids. The sequenced sample was blood. The chain carries TRBV5-5 and TRBJ2-7, with TRBD2 matching 7 bases. The receptor's source is a man aged 25-45 years in good health. The CDR3 bases are TGTGCCAGCAGCTTGGCCGCGGGGAGGGGCGGCGGCTACGAGCAGTACTTC. Its translation is CASSLAAGRGGGYEQYF.